This T cell receptor beta chain emerged from a study of blood T cell repertoires in COVID-19. Data came from immunoSEQ multiplex PCR; TCRdb stores just in-frame clones and leaves some out. Here the sample spans 95,000 or so clones, roughly 76% being singletons. The germline V and J ends were trimmed by 1 base and 1 base, with 7 bases remaining between them. The CDR3 has 13 amino acids. Per the germline V gene, CDR1 is SQVTM and CDR2 is ANQGSEA. The sample taken for sequencing was peripheral blood. The V call is TRBV29-1, the J call TRBJ1-1; TRBD1 might be the D (5 bases). This sequence was found in a man at least 80 years old with COVID-19, enrolled during active disease. The CDR3 DNA reads as TGCAGCGTTGAAGGGACATGGAACACTGAAGCTTTCTTT. This codes for CSVEGTWNTEAFF.